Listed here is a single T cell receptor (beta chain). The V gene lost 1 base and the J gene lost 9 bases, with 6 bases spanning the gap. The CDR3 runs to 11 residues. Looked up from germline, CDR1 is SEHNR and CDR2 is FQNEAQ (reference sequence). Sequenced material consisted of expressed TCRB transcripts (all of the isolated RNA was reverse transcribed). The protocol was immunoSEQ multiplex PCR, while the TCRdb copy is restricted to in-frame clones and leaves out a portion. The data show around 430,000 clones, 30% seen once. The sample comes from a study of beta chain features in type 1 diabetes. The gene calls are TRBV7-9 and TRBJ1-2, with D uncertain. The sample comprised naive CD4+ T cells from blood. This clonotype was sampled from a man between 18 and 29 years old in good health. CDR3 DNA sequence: TGTGCCAGCAGCTTAGACCAGAGCTACACCTTC. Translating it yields CASSLDQSYTF.